This T cell receptor (beta chain) was recorded in a study of shared clonotypes between healthy human individuals. The DNA input per sorted-subset replicate PCR was roughly 180 ng, corresponding to some 27,000 T cell genomes. Libraries were prepared by immunoSEQ multiplex PCR; TCRdb keeps only in-frame clonotypes and omits some of them. Among about 2 million clones listed, roughly 95% were seen once. Terminally differentiated effector memory CD45RA+ cells were excluded by CCR7 positive selection of CD45RO-negative cells. The germline V and J ends were trimmed by 6 bases and 3 bases, with 12 bases remaining between them. From germline, CDR1 is SGHNT and CDR2 YYREEE (reference sequence). This CDR3 spans 13 amino acids.

J is TRBJ2-5 and V is TRBV5-4; D may be TRBD2 (7 bases). Sequencing was performed on naive CD8+ T cells sorted from blood. The sequence was collected from a man younger than 35 in good health. The CDR3 DNA sequence: TGTGCCAGCACCCTAGGGGGGGAAGAGACCCAGTACTTC. It specifies CASTLGGEETQYF.